The present T cell receptor (beta chain) was sequenced within a study of regulatory and conventional T cells in RAG deficiency (TCRdb year 2017). Study-level background: High-throughput TCR beta sequencing was used to compare the repertoire diversity and composition of Treg, conventional CD4+ and CD8+ T cells between RAG-deficient patients and healthy controls. General conclusions and limits of the study: RAG-deficient patients showed markedly lower Shannon entropy and higher Simpson indices than control T-cell subpopulations. Shorter CDR3 lengths were found in all patient T-cell subsets, and >80% Treg-Tconv repertoire overlap at nucleotide and amino acid level was observed in Omenn syndrome patients. Some T-cell subset analyses were not done for some subjects. Unique TCR beta sequences from Treg cells were around 100-fold fewer in Omenn syndrome and CID/AS patients than controls, versus about 9-fold for other subsets. Sorted CD25-high CD127-low cells from Omenn syndrome patients may represent peripherally activated cells rather than bona fide Treg cells.

The library was generated by the immunoSEQ multiplex PCR assay. Rearranged TCR beta chain products were amplified from the genomic DNA of sorted T-cell subsets and were then sequenced. Under the source paper's analysis protocol: Shannon entropy and Simpson indices were used to quantify the repertoire diversity of productive TCR beta rearrangements. To gauge clonal expansion, the frequencies of the 100 most abundant productive TCR beta clonotypes among total reads were added together. The TRB repertoires were scored with a self-reactivity index that is based on amino acid usage at CDR3beta positions 6 and 7. Two-way ANOVA was used for repertoire analyses, while Student t or Mann-Whitney tests were used for flow cytometric analyses. As stored in TCRdb, this immuneACCESS dataset retains in-frame rearrangements with V and J assigned. A fraction of the clones does not appear; measured against another copy, unresolved V genes explain less than half of the discrepancy, and the remainder lacks a known reason. V and J calls and clone size are copied from that table; D and trimming were computed from the DNA. The sample contains around 29,000 clones, about 96% of them found a single time. The ten largest clonotypes hold about 0.35% of the sample.

Before genomic DNA extraction, conventional CD4+ T cells were isolated from blood as CD25-low CD127-high cells. Repertoire analyses used eight or nine healthy control donors as the comparison group. A word on this clone: Its antigen is currently not known. Per-base qualities were not stored, and no clone one base away is much larger.

The same data also contributed to another study, on regulatory T cells. The second study's paper adds: In the multiplex PCR, 52 forward TRBV primers and 13 reverse TRBJ primers were used, and assay-based and computational corrections were applied for amplification bias. Restricted unique TRB V-J pairs and skewed V and J gene usage were observed in patient repertoires, most markedly in regulatory T cells. T-cell receptor beta repertoires of sorted regulatory, conventional CD4+ and CD8+ T cells were compared between CD3G-deficient patients and healthy controls. Ficoll density separation was used to isolate peripheral blood mononuclear cells. Rearranged TRB loci were amplified from genomic DNA by multiplex PCR within the immunoSEQ assay. Sequencing of the TRB amplicons was done on an Illumina HiSeq platform. Raw sequences were error-filtered and aligned to reference gene sequences by custom algorithms, then analyzed with the immunoSEQ online tools. Frequencies of productive and nonproductive TRB rearrangements were evaluated among both unique and total sequences. Prism software was used to run t tests, Mann-Whitney tests or two-way ANOVA for comparisons between groups.

Source material: CD25- CD4+ T cells sorted from blood. This sequence was found in a human donor in good health.

The sequenced DNA: TGTGCCAGCAGTAATGGACGAGGGGGCCTTAGTACTGAAGCTTTCTTT. The resulting protein is CASSNGRGGLSTEAFF. The rearrangement combines TRBV16 with TRBJ1-1; a stretch of 7 junction bases matches TRBD1. The CDR3 runs 16 residues from the cysteine to the phenylalanine. The only DNA kept is the CDR3, 48 bases in frame from the first base. Clipping removes 6 bases from V and 5 bases from J, with 15 as the unmatched junction base count. Looking up the germline V gene yields CDR1 KGHSY and CDR2 FQNENV.